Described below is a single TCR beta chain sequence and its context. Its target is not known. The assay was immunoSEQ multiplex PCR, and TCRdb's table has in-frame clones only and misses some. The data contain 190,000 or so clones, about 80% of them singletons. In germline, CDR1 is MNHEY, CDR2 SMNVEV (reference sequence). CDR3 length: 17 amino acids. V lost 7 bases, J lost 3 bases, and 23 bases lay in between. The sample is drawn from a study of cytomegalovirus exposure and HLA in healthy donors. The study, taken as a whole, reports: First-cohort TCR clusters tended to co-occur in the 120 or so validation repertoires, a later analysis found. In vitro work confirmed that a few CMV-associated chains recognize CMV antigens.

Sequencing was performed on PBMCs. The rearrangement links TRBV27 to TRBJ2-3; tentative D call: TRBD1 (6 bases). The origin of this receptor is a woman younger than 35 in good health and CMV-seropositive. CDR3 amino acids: CASIPTNTGLRTDTQYF. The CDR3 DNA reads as TGTGCCAGCATCCCCACTAATACAGGGCTGCGGACAGATACGCAGTATTTT.